Presented here are 30 T cell receptor beta chains from one specimen sequenced in a study of shared clonotypes between healthy human individuals. The repertoire was sequenced with immunoSEQ multiplex PCR; TCRdb's copy has only in-frame clones and lacks some. The repertoire includes fewer than 650,000 clones, about 82% of them detected once, and about an eighth sits in the top ten. Sequencing was performed on PBMCs. The source is a woman between 35 and 50 years old in good health. Some clones in this sample may be carry-over from other donors' samples.

This clone was seen once. This chain joins TRBV30 and TRBJ2-6; a weak D match, TRBD1 (6 bases). Germline V gives CDR1 GTSNPN, CDR2 SVGIG (reference sequence). Trimming stripped 5 bases from V and 1 base from J, with 9 bases between. CDR3 size: 14 residues. The CDR3 reads CAWGTGSGANVLTF. The CDR3 DNA sequence: TGTGCCTGGGGCACAGGGTCTGGGGCCAACGTCCTGACTTTC.

The CDR3 DNA is TGTGCCAGCAGTCCCCGGACAGGGTCCGGGGAGCTGTTTTTT. Its protein product is CASSPRTGSGELFF. The V gene is TRBV28, the J gene TRBJ2-2; TRBD1 matches at 8 bases. Germline V lookup: CDR1 MDHEN, CDR2 SYDVKM. This CDR3 region has 14 residues. The J segment lost 6 bases and the V segment lost 5 bases, leaving 5 bases of the junction unmatched.

This CDR3 reads CASSLFSPGSPLHF. CDR3 DNA: TGCGCCAGCAGCTTGTTCTCTCCGGGCTCACCCCTCCACTTT. The V call is TRBV5-1, the J call TRBJ1-6, with D unclear. Per the germline V gene, CDR1 is SGHRS and CDR2 is YFSETQ. The CDR3 has 14 residues. Trimming left V 1 base short and J 10 bases short, with 12 bases between.

This clone has at least ten counts. The sample contains more than one DNA sequence encoding this CDR3. This rearrangement joins TRBV30 to TRBJ1-5; D is ambiguous. V lost 0 bases and J lost 3, with 9 bases in between. Looked up from germline, CDR1 is GTSNPN and CDR2 is SVGIG (reference sequence). The CDR3 runs to 14 residues. CDR3 protein: CAWSVSPINQPQHF. CDR3 nucleotide sequence: TGTGCCTGGAGTGTATCGCCGATCAATCAGCCCCAGCATTTT.

The chain joins TRBV9 to TRBJ2-3, with 9 bases aligning to TRBD2. The V and J ends lost 4 bases and 3 bases, in that order; junction bases with no gene match: 9. This CDR3 is built from 16 residues. Germline V gene lookup returns CDR1 SGDLS and CDR2 YYNGEE. CDR3 amino acids: CASSPRLAEGTDTQYF. The CDR3 DNA reads as TGTGCCAGCAGCCCTAGACTAGCGGAGGGAACAGATACGCAGTATTTT.

The chain links TRBV30 to TRBJ2-6, with unresolved D. CDR3 length: 15 residues. V gave up 2 bases and J gave up 1 base, with 9 bases separating them. Per germline, CDR1 GTSNPN and CDR2 SVGIG (reference sequence). This CDR3 reads CAWSPTRSGANVLTF. CDR3 DNA: TGTGCCTGGAGTCCCACCAGGTCTGGGGCCAACGTCCTGACTTTC. The variable domain in full, completed from reference TRBV30 and TRBJ2-6, reads SQTIHQWPATLVQPVGSPLSLECTVEGTSNPNLYWYRQAAGRGLQLLFYSVGIGQISSEVPQNLSASRPQDRQFILSSKKLLLSDSGFYLCAWSPTRSGANVLTFGAGSRLTVL.

The chain has TRBV6-5 and TRBJ1-1, with D tentatively TRBD1 (5 bases). The CDR3 sequence is 15 residues long. V lost 5 bases and J lost 1, with 14 bases in between. CDR1 MNHEY and CDR2 SVGAGI come from the germline V gene. This chain's CDR3 is CASSTAGKWNTEAFF. The CDR3 DNA sequence: TGTGCCAGCAGTACCGCAGGGAAGTGGAACACTGAAGCTTTCTTT.

The rearrangement joins TRBV27 to TRBJ2-6; D unclear. Germline V gene sequence: CDR1 MNHEY, CDR2 SMNVEV (reference sequence). Trimming shortened V by 5 bases and J by 0 bases, and 14 bases separated the two germline ends. This CDR3 comprises 17 residues. This CDR3 reads CASSPLGMSSGANVLTF. For the CDR3, the DNA is TGTGCCAGCAGTCCATTGGGTATGAGCTCTGGGGCCAACGTCCTGACTTTC.

The V gene is TRBV7-2, the J gene TRBJ2-7; D possibly corresponds to TRBD2 (5 bases). The length of the CDR3 is 17 residues. V lost 4 bases to trimming and J lost 3 bases, with 22 bases between them. The germline gives CDR1 SGHTA, CDR2 FQGNSA. Written as DNA, the CDR3 is TGTGCCAGCAGCTCCCCTCTTGCGGGCCTTCATTTCTACGAGCAGTACTTC. Its protein is CASSSPLAGLHFYEQYF. Using reference TRBV7-2 and TRBJ2-7 for the parts outside the CDR3, the full variable domain is GAGVSQSPSNKVTEKGKDVELRCDPISGHTALYWYRQSLGQGLEFLIYFQGNSAPDKSGLPSDRFSAERTGGSVSTLTIQRTQQEDSAVYLCASSSPLAGLHFYEQYFGPGTRLTVT.

V and J are TRBV19 and TRBJ2-5, with TRBD1 as a possible D gene (6 bases). The ends were cut back, 3 bases at V and 5 bases at J, with 13 bases in the middle. Germline assignment: CDR1 LNHDA and CDR2 SQIVND (reference sequence). The CDR3 consists of 14 residues. This CDR3 reads CASSITGIRETQYF. DNA of the CDR3: TGTGCCAGTAGTATTACAGGGATCCGCGAGACCCAGTACTTC. The full variable domain, its missing parts supplied by reference TRBV19 and TRBJ2-5, is DGGITQSPKYLFRKEGQNVTLSCEQNLNHDAMYWYRQDPGQGLRLIYYSQIVNDFQKGDIAEGYSVSREKKESFPLTVTSAQKNPTAFYLCASSITGIRETQYFGPGTRLLVL.

In regard to this clone: Other DNA sequences in the sample encode the same CDR3. The rearrangement joins TRBV28 to TRBJ1-1; the D gene is possibly TRBD1 (6 bases). CDR1 is MDHEN and CDR2 is SYDVKM in the germline V gene. V shed 5 bases and J shed 4 bases, with 11 bases lying between them. This CDR3 is built from 13 residues. CDR3 in amino acids: CASSPQGSTEAFF. DNA for the CDR3: TGTGCCAGCAGTCCGCAGGGGTCCACTGAAGCTTTCTTT.

The V call is TRBV20-1, the J call TRBJ2-1; D ambiguous. V was clipped by 6 bases and J by 12 bases, with 15 bases between them. Germline V CDR1 and CDR2: DFQATT, SNEGSKA (reference sequence). This CDR3 is built from 11 residues. The CDR3: CSAKRWPAQFF. Here the CDR3 DNA reads TGCAGTGCGAAGAGGTGGCCGGCGCAGTTCTTC.

This chain connects TRBV7-8 to TRBJ2-1, with D hard to call. The germline CDR1 and CDR2 sequences are SGHVS and FQNEAQ. The CDR3 length is 15 residues. V was trimmed by 2 bases and J by 0 bases, leaving 8 bases between them. The CDR3 nucleotides read TGTGCCAGCAGCTTAAGGCGAAGCTCCTACAATGAGCAGTTCTTC. Its protein is CASSLRRSSYNEQFF.

This clone showed up just a few times. The rearrangement joins TRBV27 to TRBJ1-6, with 9 bases fitting TRBD1. This CDR3 has 14 residues. Germline V gives CDR1 MNHEY, CDR2 SMNVEV (reference sequence). With V trimmed by 3 bases and J by 9 bases, 3 bases remained unmatched. The CDR3 reads CASSLGQGISPLHF. The CDR3 coding sequence is TGTGCCAGCAGTTTGGGACAGGGTATTTCACCCCTCCACTTT.

The chain links TRBV28 to TRBJ1-5; D is perhaps TRBD1 (5 bases). The V gene's germline CDR1 is MDHEN and CDR2 SYDVKM. This CDR3 spans 15 amino acids. V gave up 3 bases and J gave up 2 bases, with 11 bases separating them. The CDR3 nucleotides are TGTGCCAGCAGTTTGGGGGGTGGGGGCAATCAGCCCCAGCATTTT. This codes for CASSLGGGGNQPQHF.

J is TRBJ2-1 and V is TRBV6-4; 10 bases align to TRBD2. Unmatched junction bases numbered 7, after V lost 3 bases and J lost 8 bases. Germline V lookup: CDR1 MRHNA, CDR2 SNTAGT. The CDR3 consists of 15 residues. CDR3 sequence: CASSEFGLAADEQFF. In nucleotides, the CDR3 is TGTGCCAGCAGTGAATTCGGACTAGCGGCGGATGAGCAGTTCTTC.

This clone appeared once. The chain employs TRBV18 and TRBJ2-1; 9 positions agree with TRBD2. The germline V gene encodes CDR1 KGHSH and CDR2 LQKENI. The CDR3 spans 16 residues. Trimming at V came to 3 bases and at J to 0 bases, leaving 3 bases not matched to a gene. The DNA for the CDR3 is TGTGCCAGCTCACCGACGCGGGAGGGCTCCTACAATGAGCAGTTCTTC. It encodes CASSPTREGSYNEQFF.

The chain is built from TRBV11-3 and TRBJ2-2; tentatively, D is TRBD1 or TRBD2 (5 bases each). Trimming took 3 bases from V and 4 from J, leaving 15 bases between them. Germline CDR1 reads SGHNT; CDR2 reads YENEEA. The CDR3 runs to 16 residues. CDR3 sequence (DNA): TGTGCCAGCAGCTTGGGGAGCAGGGCTGGCACCGGGGAGCTGTTTTTT. Amino acid sequence: CASSLGSRAGTGELFF.

This clone occurred a few times. V and J are TRBV11-2 and TRBJ2-7; D remains ambiguous. Germline CDR1 and CDR2: SGHAT and FQNNGV. V was pared by 0 bases and J by 6 bases, with 9 bases between. This CDR3 spans 13 amino acids. In nucleotides, the CDR3 is TGTGCCAGCAGCTTAGATCACCGGACCGAGCAGTACTTC. Translating it yields CASSLDHRTEQYF.

Concerning this clone itself: Other DNA sequences within the sample encode an identical CDR3. This chain joins TRBV2 and TRBJ2-5, with TRBD1 matching 8 bases. In germline, CDR1 is SNHLY, CDR2 FYNNEI. Unmatched junction bases numbered 3, after V lost 8 bases and J lost 4 bases. The CDR3 runs to 12 residues. The CDR3 protein is CASSDRGETQYF. The CDR3 DNA is TGTGCCAGCTCCGACAGGGGAGAGACCCAGTACTTC.

This chain uses TRBV29-1 with TRBJ2-3; D gene unclear. V was shortened by 1 base and J by 4 bases, with 3 bases between the two germline ends. The V gene's germline CDR1 is SQVTM and CDR2 ANQGSEA. This CDR3 contains 11 residues. CDR3: CSVEGPDTQYF. The CDR3 nucleotides are TGCAGCGTTGAAGGTCCAGATACGCAGTATTTT.

The chain is built from TRBV28 and TRBJ2-2, with 7 bases that match TRBD2. After removal of 4 bases from V and 5 bases from J, the junction contained 10 bases not matched to a gene. The CDR3 runs to 16 residues. The germline gives CDR1 MDHEN, CDR2 SYDVKM. DNA for the CDR3: TGTGCCAGCAGTTCGGGGCGGGAGTGGGTGACCGGGGAGCTGTTTTTT. Residues: CASSSGREWVTGELFF.

There are a few counts of this clone. V usage is TRBV7-2 and J usage is TRBJ2-2; no clear D gene. This CDR3 contains 16 residues. Looked up from germline, CDR1 is SGHTA and CDR2 is FQGNSA. V was trimmed by 2 bases and J by 2 bases, leaving 12 bases between them. Here the CDR3 reads CASSLSAGTNTGELFF. CDR3 DNA sequence: TGTGCCAGCAGCTTATCGGCCGGTACAAACACCGGGGAGCTGTTTTTT.

This clone was counted only a few times. This chain connects TRBV11-2 to TRBJ2-7; tentatively, D is TRBD1 (5 bases). Looked up from germline, CDR1 is SGHAT and CDR2 is FQNNGV. Trimming took off 4 bases at V and 3 bases at J, with 7 bases between the two ends. The CDR3 runs to 12 residues. CDR3 bases: TGTGCCAGCAGCTCCGACAGCTACGAGCAGTACTTC. It codes for CASSSDSYEQYF.

The chain joins TRBV28 to TRBJ1-2, with D unresolved. The CDR3 covers 11 residues. Germline lookup yields CDR1 MDHEN and CDR2 SYDVKM. V was pared by 7 bases and J by 2 bases, with 5 bases between. This chain's CDR3 is CASTRNYGYTF. CDR3 nucleotides: TGTGCCAGCACTAGGAACTATGGCTACACCTTC.

This clone has only one observation. This CDR3 reads CASSLVSDEQFF. As DNA, the CDR3 is TGTGCCAGCAGCTTAGTAAGCGATGAGCAGTTCTTC. This rearrangement joins TRBV11-2 to TRBJ2-1; D is uncertain. Trimming stripped 1 base from V and 8 bases from J, with 6 bases between. The CDR3 extends over 12 amino acids. In germline, CDR1 is SGHAT, CDR2 FQNNGV.

The chain is built from TRBV5-4 and TRBJ2-1; 13 bases are a match to TRBD2. The V gene end was trimmed by 4 bases and the J gene end by 7 bases; junction bases not matched to a gene: 5. The CDR3 spans 15 residues. Looked up from germline, CDR1 is SGHNT and CDR2 is YYREEE (reference sequence). The CDR3 coding sequence is TGTGCCAGCAGCGCGGGACTAGCGGGAAGGAATGAGCAGTTCTTC. This translates into CASSAGLAGRNEQFF. The full variable domain, its missing parts supplied by reference TRBV5-4 and TRBJ2-1, is ETGVTQSPTHLIKTRGQQVTLRCSSQSGHNTVSWYQQALGQGPQFIFQYYREEENGRGNFPPRFSGLQFPNYSSELNVNALELDDSALYLCASSAGLAGRNEQFFGPGTRLTVL.

This clone came up once. The chain combines TRBV11-3 with TRBJ2-7; 9 bases match TRBD2. The CDR3 loop spans 15 amino acids. Germline CDR1 and CDR2: SGHNT and YENEEA. Trimming at V came to 0 bases and at J to 3 bases, leaving 3 bases not matched to a gene. The CDR3 loop reads CASSLESSGSYEQYF. As DNA, the CDR3 is TGTGCCAGCAGCTTAGAAAGTAGCGGGAGCTACGAGCAGTACTTC.

This clone was seen a few times. This chain uses TRBV30 with TRBJ2-5, with 7 bases fitting TRBD1. Per germline, CDR1 GTSNPN and CDR2 SVGIG (reference sequence). The CDR3 runs 13 residues. V was pared by 5 bases and J by 1 base, with 4 bases of the junction left unmatched. The CDR3 region has the DNA TGTGCCTGGTGGGGACAGATCCAAGAGACCCAGTACTTC. The encoded protein is CAWWGQIQETQYF. The full variable domain, its missing parts supplied by reference TRBV30 and TRBJ2-5, is SQTIHQWPATLVQPVGSPLSLECTVEGTSNPNLYWYRQAAGRGLQLLFYSVGIGQISSEVPQNLSASRPQDRQFILSSKKLLLSDSGFYLCAWWGQIQETQYFGPGTRLLVL.

The chain recombines TRBV19 with TRBJ2-1; D is undetermined. From germline, CDR1 is LNHDA and CDR2 SQIVND (reference sequence). Between the trimmed V and J ends, which lost 3 bases and 7 bases, there was a span of 7 bases. This CDR3 has 12 residues. CDR3 bases: TGTGCCAGTAGTATGACGTCAAATGAGCAGTTCTTC. As protein: CASSMTSNEQFF.